Shown below are 20 T cell receptor beta chains from a single sample sequenced in a study of T cell changes during pregnancy in multiple sclerosis. Only in-frame clones appear in the TCRdb table, and some are missing; sequencing was by immunoSEQ multiplex PCR. The data show tens of thousands of clones, just over 90% seen once. The input for sequencing was CD4+ T cells from peripheral blood mononuclear cells, taken in the third trimester of pregnancy. Source of these receptors: a female donor with multiple sclerosis, enrolled in a pregnancy study.

The J gene is TRBJ2-1, the V gene TRBV19; 8 nucleotides match TRBD2. Germline V gene data show CDR1 as LNHDA and CDR2 as SQIVND (reference sequence). CDR3 length: 12 residues. The ends lost 6 bases at V and 9 bases at J; junction bases unmatched: 4. CDR3 protein: CASRERETEQFF. Here the CDR3 DNA reads TGTGCCAGTAGAGAGCGGGAGACTGAGCAGTTCTTC.

The gene calls are TRBV4-1 and TRBJ1-1; possible D gene TRBD1, 6 bases. The length of the CDR3 is 14 residues. Trimming pared 2 bases from V and 7 bases from J, leaving 14 bases between. Germline loops: CDR1 MGHRA, CDR2 YSYEKL. The CDR3 loop reads CASSQPLQGNEAFF. The CDR3 DNA reads as TGCGCCAGCAGCCAACCACTACAGGGAAATGAAGCTTTCTTT.

The V call is TRBV4-2, the J call TRBJ2-5; TRBD1 might be the D (5 bases). Germline CDR1 LGHNA, CDR2 YNFKEQ. Trimming cost V 1 base and J 4 bases, with 16 bases left between them. CDR3 length: 16 residues. The CDR3 nucleotides are TGTGCCAGCAGCCAAGTCTTCGGCAGGGCAGGAGAGACCCAGTACTTC. This sequence encodes CASSQVFGRAGETQYF.

This chain uses TRBV5-1 with TRBJ2-3; 7 bases match TRBD1. Trimming removed 0 bases from V and 2 bases from J; junction bases left unmatched: 9. CDR1 and CDR2 from the germline V gene are SGHRS and YFSETQ. The CDR3 contains 17 residues. The chain's CDR3 is CASSLVETGLATDTQYF. Written as DNA, the CDR3 is TGCGCCAGCAGCTTGGTGGAGACAGGGCTAGCCACAGATACGCAGTATTTT. The full variable domain, completed using reference TRBV5-1 and TRBJ2-3, is KAGVTQTPRYLIKTRGQQVTLSCSPISGHRSVSWYQQTPGQGLQFLFEYFSETQRNKGNFPGRFSGRQFSNSRSEMNVSTLELGDSALYLCASSLVETGLATDTQYFGPGTRLTVL.

The chain employs TRBV18 and TRBJ1-1; D remains ambiguous. There are 15 residues in the CDR3. Per germline, CDR1 KGHSH and CDR2 LQKENI. V lost 2 bases to trimming and J lost 0 bases, with 10 bases between them. CDR3 sequence reads: CASSPSVIMNTEAFF. As DNA, the CDR3 is TGTGCCAGCTCACCATCGGTGATCATGAACACTGAAGCTTTCTTT.

The gene calls are TRBV5-1 and TRBJ2-7, with TRBD1 identical over 9 bases. V gave up 2 bases and J gave up 2 bases; unmatched junction bases: 5. Germline CDR1 and CDR2: SGHRS and YFSETQ. The CDR3 is made up of 15 amino acids. The CDR3 loop reads CASSFTGGAAYEQYF. The DNA of the CDR3 is TGCGCCAGCAGCTTTACAGGGGGCGCCGCCTACGAGCAGTACTTC.

This clone was recorded only once. The chain uses TRBV4-1 and TRBJ2-7, with 9 bases lining up with TRBD2. The germline gives CDR1 MGHRA, CDR2 YSYEKL. The CDR3 spans 17 residues. The trim removed 6 bases at V and 1 base at J, leaving 13 bases unmatched. CDR3 sequence (DNA): TGCGCCAGCAGATCAAGGGAAAGTCTAGCGGGATCCTACGAGCAGTACTTC. Translating it yields CASRSRESLAGSYEQYF.

V usage is TRBV7-9 and J usage is TRBJ2-4; 7 bases are a match to TRBD1. V was clipped by 3 bases and J by 6 bases; unmatched bases: 2. Germline V gene lookup returns CDR1 SEHNR and CDR2 FQNEAQ (reference sequence). This CDR3 has 13 residues. The CDR3 sequence is CASSFGQANIQYF. CDR3 in DNA: TGTGCCAGCAGCTTTGGACAGGCAAACATTCAGTACTTC.

This chain uses TRBV19 with TRBJ1-1, with D hard to call. From germline, CDR1 is LNHDA and CDR2 SQIVND (reference sequence). Trimming removed 5 bases at V and 7 bases at J, with 11 bases between. The length of the CDR3 is 12 residues. The CDR3 region has the DNA TGTGCCAGTAGTTTACTAGGGTATGAAGCTTTCTTT. Protein: CASSLLGYEAFF. Filled out from reference TRBV19 and TRBJ1-1, the complete variable domain reads DGGITQSPKYLFRKEGQNVTLSCEQNLNHDAMYWYRQDPGQGLRLIYYSQIVNDFQKGDIAEGYSVSREKKESFPLTVTSAQKNPTAFYLCASSLLGYEAFFGQGTRLTVV.

This clone was seen just once. This rearrangement joins TRBV18 to TRBJ2-7, with a possible D match to TRBD2 (5 bases). The germline gives CDR1 KGHSH, CDR2 LQKENI. The germline V and J ends were trimmed by 6 bases and 0 bases, with 9 bases remaining between them. This CDR3 spans 13 amino acids. The CDR3 region is CASSEGTSYEQYF. The CDR3 DNA sequence: TGTGCCAGCTCCGAGGGCACCTCCTACGAGCAGTACTTC.

The chain combines TRBV19 with TRBJ2-1; D ambiguous. CDR1 LNHDA and CDR2 SQIVND come from the germline V gene (reference sequence). CDR3 length equals 16 residues. Trimming took off 3 bases at V and 0 bases at J, with 12 bases between the two ends. Here the CDR3 DNA reads TGTGCCAGTAGTATCTTAGGATGGAGCTCCTACAATGAGCAGTTCTTC. This encodes CASSILGWSSYNEQFF.

V gene TRBV29-1 combines with J gene TRBJ1-1, with a weak D call TRBD1 (5 bases). The CDR3 length is 13 residues. V was cut by 6 bases and J by 5 bases, with 16 bases left in between. Germline lookup yields CDR1 SQVTM and CDR2 ANQGSEA. The CDR3 region has the DNA TGCAGCGTCAAACCCCAGGGAGGTACTGAAGCTTTCTTT. As protein: CSVKPQGGTEAFF.

J is TRBJ1-1 and V is TRBV9; D uncertain. From germline, CDR1 is SGDLS and CDR2 YYNGEE. V was clipped by 0 bases and J by 4 bases, with 13 bases between them. The CDR3 runs to 15 residues. Here the CDR3 DNA reads TGTGCCAGCAGCGTAGTTCGGGGAGGAGGCACTGAAGCTTTCTTT. It codes for CASSVVRGGGTEAFF.

The chain has TRBV19 and TRBJ1-2, with a possible D match to TRBD1 (5 bases). The CDR3 is 14 residues long. V lost 1 base to trimming and J lost 2 bases, with 8 bases between them. The germline V gene encodes CDR1 LNHDA and CDR2 SQIVND (reference sequence). This chain's CDR3 is CASSIGQTNYGYTF. CDR3 nucleotide sequence: TGTGCCAGTAGTATAGGACAGACCAACTATGGCTACACCTTC.

The chain is built from TRBV15 and TRBJ1-4, with 12 bases identical to TRBD1. In germline, CDR1 is LNHNV, CDR2 YYDKDF (reference sequence). The CDR3 loop spans 16 amino acids. V lost 5 bases to trimming and J lost 8 bases; unmatched junction nucleotides: 9. The CDR3 DNA sequence: TGTGCCACCAGCCGGGGACAGGGGGCTCGTTCGGAAAAACTGTTTTTT. It translates to CATSRGQGARSEKLFF.

This clone was detected only once. V usage is TRBV11-3 and J usage is TRBJ2-5, with 14 positions matching TRBD2. This CDR3 is 17 amino acids long. With 3 bases clipped from V and 2 bases from J, the junction kept 5 bases outside the gene matches. Germline loops: CDR1 SGHNT, CDR2 YENEEA. CDR3 bases: TGTGCCAGCAGCTTGGGACTAGCGGGAGTCGGGCAAGAGACCCAGTACTTC. It codes for CASSLGLAGVGQETQYF.

The CDR3 coding sequence is TGCGCCACCCGACCCGGGACACAAAACACTGAAGCTTTCTTT. Protein sequence: CATRPGTQNTEAFF. The rearrangement uses TRBV10-1 and TRBJ1-1; D perhaps matches TRBD1 (6 bases). The CDR3 spans 14 residues. CDR1 is WNHNN and CDR2 is SYGVQD in the germline V gene (reference sequence). Trimming pared 10 bases from V and 2 bases from J, leaving 17 bases between.

The chain carries TRBV25-1 and TRBJ2-3; 10 nucleotides match TRBD2. Trimming cost V 2 bases and J 6 bases; bases outside gene matches: 11. The CDR3 sequence is 17 residues long. The germline V gene encodes CDR1 MGHDK and CDR2 SYGVNS. The CDR3, as DNA: TGTGCCAGCAGTGAACCTTCTCTAGCGGGAGCATTGGATACGCAGTATTTT. It is translated as CASSEPSLAGALDTQYF.

CDR3 loop: CASSWASGNTEAFF. CDR3 nucleotides: TGTGCCAGCAGCTGGGCCAGCGGGAACACTGAAGCTTTCTTT. This rearrangement joins TRBV7-2 to TRBJ1-1; D gene unclear. V shed 4 bases and J shed 1 base, with 10 bases lying between them. Looked up from germline, CDR1 is SGHTA and CDR2 is FQGNSA. CDR3 length equals 14 residues.

This chain connects TRBV4-2 to TRBJ2-7; D is undetermined. The CDR3 is 14 amino acids. Germline lookup yields CDR1 LGHNA and CDR2 YNFKEQ. Trimming took 1 base from V and 3 from J, leaving 10 bases between them. The CDR3, as DNA: TGTGCCAGCAGCCAAGCAAGGCGGCACTACGAGCAGTACTTC. Its translation is CASSQARRHYEQYF.